Listed below are T cell receptor beta chains from one sample, sequenced in a study of CD8 T cells in ankylosing spondylitis. Via MiXCR, TCRdb re-called the 5' RACE reads, giving one row per CDR3 protein. The sample consists of roughly 230,000 distinct CDR3 sequences, over 9.5% of them appearing once. The sequenced material came from blood, either unsorted or a sorted T cell fraction (not recorded which). Receptors originate from a male donor with ankylosing spondylitis or in good health (not recorded which). Both conserved end residues are part of each CDR3. D genes are given only for firm matches. Clone size is shown for a subset of rows, as once, few, many or a class of expanded clone.

TRBJ2-3,NA,TRBV7-2,TRBD1,CASSLGGTGGPNTQYF,TGTGCCAGCAGCTTAGGGGGGACAGGGGGACCAAATACGCAGTATTTT
TRBJ2-3,many,TRBV29-1,TRBD2,CSVGGLAGTDTQYF,TGCAGCGTTGGTGGACTAGCGGGCACAGATACGCAGTATTTT
TRBJ2-5,NA,TRBV27,NA,CASSSLRIPQETQYF,TGTGCCAGCAGTTCGTTAAGGATTCCCCAAGAGACCCAGTACTTC
TRBJ2-1,NA,TRBV4-1,NA,CASSDRTIARHEQFF,TGCGCCAGCAGCGATCGGACGATAGCTCGGCATGAGCAGTTCTTC
TRBJ2-5,NA,TRBV20-1,NA,CSVSGEESQYF,TGCAGTGTCTCAGGTGAAGAGTCCCAGTACTTC
TRBJ2-1,many,TRBV20-1,TRBD2,CSARQTSGSYNEQFF,TGCAGTGCCAGACAGACTAGCGGGAGCTACAATGAGCAGTTCTTC
TRBJ2-7,NA,TRBV20-1,NA,CSARGTVDYEQYF,TGCAGTGCTAGAGGTACAGTTGACTACGAGCAGTACTTC
TRBJ2-6,NA,TRBV19,NA,CASSIRGPTLTGANVLTF,TGTGCCAGTAGTATAAGGGGACCCACTCTGACTGGGGCCAACGTCCTGACTTTC
TRBJ1-2,NA,TRBV29-1,NA,CSVEPRLGGYGYTF,TGCAGCGTTGAGCCCAGACTTGGGGGCTATGGCTACACCTTC
TRBJ2-7,many,TRBV5-1,NA,CASSPGRDSTYEQYF,TGCGCCAGCAGCCCAGGCCGGGACTCAACCTACGAGCAGTACTTC
TRBJ2-7,many,TRBV11-2,TRBD1,CASRPGTESSYEQYF,TGTGCCAGCAGGCCAGGGACAGAGAGCTCCTACGAGCAGTACTTC
TRBJ2-7,many,TRBV21-1,NA,CASQQKGRNILGQYF,TGTGCCTCCCAGCAGAAGGGTCGGAACATTCTAGGGCAGTACTTC
TRBJ2-5,NA,TRBV15,NA,CATSRAPGQLEEAQYF,TGTGCCACCAGCAGAGCCCCAGGACAGCTAGAAGAGGCCCAGTACTTC
TRBJ2-4,few,TRBV29-1,NA,CSVVGLAKNIQYF,TGCAGCGTCGTGGGACTAGCCAAAAACATTCAGTACTTC
TRBJ2-3,NA,TRBV20-1,NA,CSVWLRAPRLVGADTQYF,TGCAGTGTTTGGCTCCGGGCTCCGAGGTTGGTTGGCGCAGATACGCAGTATTTT
TRBJ1-1,many,TRBV15,NA,CATSREGNRAAFF,TGTGCCACCAGCAGAGAGGGGAACAGGGCAGCTTTCTTT
TRBJ1-2,few,TRBV4-1,NA,CASRGGGYGYTF,TGCGCCAGCAGGGGAGGGGGCTATGGCTACACCTTC
TRBJ2-6,NA,TRBV7-9,NA,CASSFDSSLFGF,TGTGCCAGCAGCTTCGATTCGTCCCTCTTTGGTTTC
TRBJ1-5,many,TRBV27,TRBD1,CASSSRRTGQGNQPQHF,TGTGCCAGCAGTTCACGGCGGACAGGGCAGGGCAATCAGCCCCAGCATTTT
TRBJ1-1,many,TRBV15,NA,CATSRWLVGRVFTEAFF,TGTGCCACCAGCAGATGGCTAGTTGGAAGAGTTTTCACTGAAGCTTTCTTT
TRBJ2-1,many,TRBV10-3,NA,CAISARGGNEQFF,TGTGCCATCAGTGCCAGGGGTGGTAATGAGCAGTTCTTC
TRBJ2-1,many,TRBV20-1,NA,CSAPGVGRATDNGQFF,TGCAGTGCTCCCGGAGTGGGCAGGGCAACGGATAATGGGCAGTTCTTC